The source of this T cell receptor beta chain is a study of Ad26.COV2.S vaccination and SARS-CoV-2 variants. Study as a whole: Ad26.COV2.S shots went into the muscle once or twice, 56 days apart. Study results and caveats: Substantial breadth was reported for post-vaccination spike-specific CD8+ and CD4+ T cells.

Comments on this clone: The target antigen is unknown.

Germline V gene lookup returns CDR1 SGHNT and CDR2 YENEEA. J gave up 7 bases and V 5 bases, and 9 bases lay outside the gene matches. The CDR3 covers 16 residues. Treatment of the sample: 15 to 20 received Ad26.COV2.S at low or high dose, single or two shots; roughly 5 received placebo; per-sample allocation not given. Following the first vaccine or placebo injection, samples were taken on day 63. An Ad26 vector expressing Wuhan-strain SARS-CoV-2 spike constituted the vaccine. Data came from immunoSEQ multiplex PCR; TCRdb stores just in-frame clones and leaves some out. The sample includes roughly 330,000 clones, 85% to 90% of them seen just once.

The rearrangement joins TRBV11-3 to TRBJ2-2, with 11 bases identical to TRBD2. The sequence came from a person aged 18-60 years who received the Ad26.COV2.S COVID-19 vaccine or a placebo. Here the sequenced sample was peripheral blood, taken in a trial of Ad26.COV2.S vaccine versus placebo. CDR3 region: CASSPVAGGIGGELFF. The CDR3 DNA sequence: TGTGCCAGCAGCCCGGTAGCGGGGGGGATCGGCGGGGAGCTGTTTTTT.